This T cell receptor (beta chain) was profiled in a study of T cells in Graves' hyperthyroidism and ophthalmopathy. General observations from the study: Most expanded thyroid clonotypes above 0.001 recurred in blood.

V shed 3 bases, J shed 1 base, and the junction held 3 bases outside the gene matches. From germline, CDR1 is LNHNV and CDR2 YYDKDF (reference sequence). The CDR3 spans 16 residues. TCR beta CDR3 regions were amplified from RNA. HTBI primers were used for first-round RT-PCR of the TCR CDR3. TCRdb re-called the multiplex PCR reads with MiXCR, one entry per CDR3 protein. This sample yields hundreds of thousands of distinct CDR3 sequences, of which 46% are seen a single time; just under 8.5% belongs to the top ten. To note about this clonotype: The antigen remains unidentified.

Sequencing was carried out using peripheral blood or thyroid tissue (not recorded which). The origin of this receptor is a woman aged 18-35 years with Graves' hyperthyroidism. V is TRBV15 and J is TRBJ1-6, with 7 nucleotides matching TRBD1. CDR3 nucleotide sequence: TGTGCCACCAGCAGTCAGACAGGGTCCTATAATTCACCCCTCCACTTT. Translating gives CATSSQTGSYNSPLHF.